The 25 T cell receptor beta chains given below trace back to one sample, sequenced in a study of Ad26.COV2.S vaccination and SARS-CoV-2 variants. Clones were read by immunoSEQ multiplex PCR, and TCRdb kept only the in-frame ones, dropping some. Here the sample spans 360,000 or so clones, approximately 90% being singletons. This sample's treatment: around 19 received Ad26.COV2.S at low or high dose, single or two shots; about 5 received placebo; per-sample allocation not given. Following the first vaccine or placebo injection, samples were taken on day 63. Sequences were derived from peripheral blood, sampled in a trial of Ad26.COV2.S vaccine versus placebo. The source is a person between 18 and 59 years old who received the Ad26.COV2.S COVID-19 vaccine or a placebo.

The chain is built from TRBV7-3 and TRBJ2-2, with 10 bases matching TRBD2. The CDR3 is 19 amino acids. After removal of 1 base from V and 4 bases from J, the junction contained 12 bases not matched to a gene. Per the germline V gene, CDR1 is SGHTA and CDR2 is FQGTGA. The CDR3: CASSLKAIAGGRRTGELFF. The CDR3, as DNA: TGTGCCAGCAGCTTAAAGGCAATAGCGGGAGGAAGGCGCACCGGGGAGCTGTTTTTT.

This clone was seen just once. V and J are TRBV5-4 and TRBJ1-6, with D possibly TRBD1 on 6 matching bases. The CDR3 has 14 residues. Trimming shortened V by 4 bases and J by 6 bases, and 11 bases separated the two germline ends. Per the germline V gene, CDR1 is SGHNT and CDR2 is YYREEE (reference sequence). In DNA, the CDR3 is TGTGCCAGCAGCATAGGACAGATTAATTCACCCCTCCACTTT. As protein: CASSIGQINSPLHF. Combining the CDR3 with reference TRBV5-4 and TRBJ1-6 gives the whole variable domain ETGVTQSPTHLIKTRGQQVTLRCSSQSGHNTVSWYQQALGQGPQFIFQYYREEENGRGNFPPRFSGLQFPNYSSELNVNALELDDSALYLCASSIGQINSPLHFGNGTRLTVT.

The J gene is TRBJ2-7, the V gene TRBV7-8; D remains unclear. CDR3 length: 12 residues. The V gene lost 5 bases and the J gene lost 5 bases, with 10 bases spanning the gap. CDR1 and CDR2 from the germline V gene are SGHVS and FQNEAQ. The CDR3 coding sequence is TGTGCCAGCAGCCTTATCAGACACGAGCAGTACTTC. Residues: CASSLIRHEQYF.

The rearrangement joins TRBV12-3 or TRBV12-4 to TRBJ2-1; D is unresolved. The CDR3 totals 13 residues. V lost 8 bases, J lost 0 bases, and 8 bases lay in between. CDR3 sequence: CASGRTSYNEQFF. CDR3 sequence (DNA): TGTGCCAGCGGTCGCACCTCCTACAATGAGCAGTTCTTC.

V gene TRBV7-9 combines with J gene TRBJ2-3; 16 bases match TRBD2. CDR1 is SEHNR and CDR2 is FQNEAQ in the germline V gene (reference sequence). J gave up 10 bases and V 3 bases, and 10 bases lay outside the gene matches. The CDR3 length is 17 residues. The CDR3 region is CASSLGGTSGRALAQYF. The CDR3, as DNA: TGTGCCAGCAGCTTGGGTGGGACTAGCGGGAGGGCCCTGGCGCAGTATTTT.

This chain joins TRBV11-3 and TRBJ2-1, with a possible D match to TRBD2 (6 bases). Per germline, CDR1 SGHNT and CDR2 YENEEA. The length of the CDR3 is 12 residues. The V end was cut by 4 bases, the J end by 7 bases, with 8 bases between. CDR3 nucleotides: TGTGCCAGCAGCTCCGGAGGGAATGAGCAGTTCTTC. Protein: CASSSGGNEQFF. Full variable domain (rest looked up from reference TRBV11-3 and TRBJ2-1): EAGVVQSPRYKIIEKKQPVAFWCNPISGHNTLYWYLQNLGQGPELLIRYENEEAVDDSQLPKDRFSAERLKGVDSTLKIQPAELGDSAVYLCASSSGGNEQFFGPGTRLTVL.

This clone showed up just a few times. The genes are TRBV6-5 and TRBJ1-1; D is uncertain. The V end lost 6 bases, the J end lost 1 base, and 6 bases lay between the germline ends. CDR1 is MNHEY, CDR2 SVGAGI, per germline. The CDR3 runs 12 residues. In DNA, the CDR3 is TGTGCCAGCAGGCCCACGAACACTGAAGCTTTCTTT. Translation gives CASRPTNTEAFF.

This clone is a singleton in its sample. This rearrangement joins TRBV28 to TRBJ2-5, with a tentative D call TRBD2 (7 bases). This CDR3 has 15 amino acids. Per the germline V gene, CDR1 is MDHEN and CDR2 is SYDVKM. V gave up 2 bases and J gave up 5 bases, with 15 bases separating them. Here the CDR3 reads CASSLNRGGWETQYF. The DNA of the CDR3 is TGTGCCAGCAGTTTAAATCGCGGGGGCTGGGAGACCCAGTACTTC.

The chain carries TRBV27 and TRBJ1-1; 7 bases match TRBD1. Germline CDR1 MNHEY, CDR2 SMNVEV (reference sequence). The CDR3 covers 13 residues. The V segment lost 5 bases and the J segment 8 bases; nucleotides outside the gene matches: 8. This CDR3 reads CASSPLTGQEAFF. CDR3 nucleotide sequence: TGTGCCAGCAGTCCGCTTACGGGACAGGAAGCTTTCTTT.

This chain joins TRBV30 and TRBJ1-2, with TRBD1 as a possible D gene (5 bases). Germline-derived CDR1 and CDR2 are GTSNPN and SVGIG (reference sequence). Trimming took 0 bases from V and 4 from J, leaving 15 bases between them. The CDR3 consists of 15 residues. The CDR3, as DNA: TGTGCCTGGAGTGTATTGACCCGGGACGGCTATGGCTACACCTTC. Translation: CAWSVLTRDGYGYTF.

In this sample, this clone turned up many times. CDR3 nucleotide sequence: TGTGCCAGCAGCTTGGGTCCTGGGGCCGGGGAGCTGTTTTTT. The encoded protein is CASSLGPGAGELFF. The V and J genes are TRBV7-9 and TRBJ2-2; D is ambiguous. Germline CDR1 and CDR2: SEHNR and FQNEAQ (reference sequence). The CDR3 length is 14 residues. V gave up 3 bases and J gave up 6 bases, with 11 bases separating them. The full variable domain, with the rest looked up from reference TRBV7-9 and TRBJ2-2, is DTGVSQNPRHKITKRGQNVTFRCDPISEHNRLYWYRQTLGQGPEFLTYFQNEAQLEKSRLLSDRFSAERPKGSFSTLEIQRTEQGDSAMYLCASSLGPGAGELFFGEGSRLTVL.

The chain has TRBV7-9 and TRBJ2-7; TRBD1 aligns across 10 bases. V was clipped by 5 bases and J by 1 base; unmatched bases: 2. CDR1 SEHNR and CDR2 FQNEAQ come from the germline V gene (reference sequence). This CDR3 has 14 residues. For the CDR3, the DNA is TGTGCCAGCAGCCGACAGGGGGCATCCTACGAGCAGTACTTC. It specifies CASSRQGASYEQYF.

J is TRBJ1-1 and V is TRBV19; 8 bases align to TRBD1. The V gene's germline CDR1 is LNHDA and CDR2 SQIVND (reference sequence). With 11 bases clipped from V and 2 bases from J, the junction kept 16 bases outside the gene matches. This CDR3 is built from 16 residues. The CDR3, as DNA: TGTGCCTCAGGGACTCCCAGGGGGCCTGGAAACACTGAAGCTTTCTTT. It encodes CASGTPRGPGNTEAFF.

The chain is built from TRBV7-9 and TRBJ1-4, with D tentatively TRBD1 (5 bases). Germline CDR1 and CDR2: SEHNR and FQNEAQ (reference sequence). Trimming shortened V by 1 base and J by 8 bases, and 14 bases separated the two germline ends. The CDR3 extends over 15 amino acids. The CDR3 DNA follows: TGTGCCAGCAGCTTAGTAGACCTCAAGGGGGAAAAACTGTTTTTT. Its protein is CASSLVDLKGEKLFF.

The chain carries TRBV7-9 and TRBJ2-5, with D possibly being TRBD1 (6 bases). Germline CDR1 reads SEHNR; CDR2 reads FQNEAQ (reference sequence). The CDR3 sequence is 16 residues long. Trimming took 6 bases from V and 5 from J, leaving 22 bases between them. The CDR3 sequence is CASSQGYREEEETQYF. In DNA, the CDR3 is TGTGCCAGCAGTCAGGGTTACAGGGAAGAGGAGGAGACCCAGTACTTC.

This clone has just one count. The chain is built from TRBV7-6 and TRBJ2-7, with 15 bases lining up with TRBD2. J was trimmed by 0 bases and V by 6 bases; bases with no gene match: 12. Germline V gene lookup returns CDR1 SGHVS and CDR2 FNYEAQ. This CDR3 comprises 19 residues. CDR3 amino acids: CASRPQPGLAGGSSYEQYF. The CDR3 DNA reads as TGTGCCAGCAGGCCTCAACCGGGACTAGCGGGAGGAAGCTCCTACGAGCAGTACTTC.

The gene calls are TRBV7-8 and TRBJ1-2, with 7 bases lining up with TRBD1. The germline CDR1 and CDR2 sequences are SGHVS and FQNEAQ. CDR3 size: 12 residues. V lost 3 bases and J lost 6; bases outside the gene matches: 1. Written as DNA, the CDR3 is TGTGCCAGCAGCTTCGGACAGGATGGCTACACCTTC. As protein: CASSFGQDGYTF.

Notes on this clone: Other DNA sequences from this sample encode an identical CDR3 as well. This chain connects TRBV6-5 to TRBJ2-5; possibly TRBD1 for D (5 bases). Trimming took off 0 bases at V and 5 bases at J, with 13 bases between the two ends. This CDR3 comprises 15 residues. CDR1 and CDR2 from the germline V gene are MNHEY and SVGAGI. The CDR3 coding sequence is TGTGCCAGCAGTTACTCGGGCAGGGTAGGGGAGACCCAGTACTTC. This translates into CASSYSGRVGETQYF.

The CDR3 reads CASSSSGGEYGYTF. DNA for the CDR3: TGTGCCAGCAGCTCCTCAGGGGGAGAATATGGCTACACCTTC. The V gene is TRBV7-9, the J gene TRBJ1-2; 7 bases align to TRBD1. This CDR3 has 14 amino acids. Germline V gene data show CDR1 as SEHNR and CDR2 as FQNEAQ (reference sequence). The V segment lost 4 bases and the J segment 5 bases; nucleotides outside the gene matches: 7.

The chain employs TRBV10-3 and TRBJ1-2; 8 nucleotides align to TRBD1. CDR3 size: 17 residues. The trim removed 4 bases at V and 8 bases at J, leaving 18 bases unmatched. The germline V gene encodes CDR1 ENHRY and CDR2 SYGVKD. CDR3 DNA: TGTGCCATCAGTGGGTCCTTAGGACAGGGCCAAATGTGGGGCTACACCTTC. Translation: CAISGSLGQGQMWGYTF.

The V gene is TRBV2, the J gene TRBJ2-1; D is ambiguous. Germline lookup yields CDR1 SNHLY and CDR2 FYNNEI. Trimming left V 6 bases short and J 0 bases short, with 6 bases between. The CDR3 is made up of 13 amino acids. This chain's CDR3 is CASSLSSYNEQFF. The CDR3 coding sequence is TGTGCCAGCAGCCTCAGCTCCTACAATGAGCAGTTCTTC.

The genes are TRBV28 and TRBJ2-5; no reliable D call. Trimming took off 5 bases at V and 2 bases at J, with 6 bases between the two ends. This CDR3 comprises 12 residues. Germline V lookup: CDR1 MDHEN, CDR2 SYDVKM. Here the CDR3 reads CASSVGQETQYF. CDR3 in DNA: TGTGCCAGCAGTGTAGGACAAGAGACCCAGTACTTC.

This rearrangement joins TRBV7-8 to TRBJ2-7; possible D gene TRBD2, 5 bases. Germline V gene sequence: CDR1 SGHVS, CDR2 FQNEAQ. The V end lost 1 base, the J end lost 2 bases, and 15 bases lay between the germline ends. The CDR3 runs 16 residues. The CDR3 DNA is TGTGCCAGCAGCTTAGACAGCGGTCGAACCCCCTACGAGCAGTACTTC. It specifies CASSLDSGRTPYEQYF.

The chain carries TRBV6-5 and TRBJ2-3; D not certain. Trimming removed 2 bases from V and 0 bases from J, with 6 bases in between. Germline V gene lookup returns CDR1 MNHEY and CDR2 SVGAGI. The CDR3 covers 14 residues. CDR3 in amino acids: CASSYGRSTDTQYF. In DNA form, the CDR3 reads TGTGCCAGCAGTTACGGCCGTAGCACAGATACGCAGTATTTT.

This chain uses TRBV29-1 with TRBJ2-1, with 7 bases lining up with TRBD2. The germline gives CDR1 SQVTM, CDR2 ANQGSEA. This CDR3 spans 14 amino acids. J gave up 9 bases and V 1 base, and 9 bases lay outside the gene matches. The CDR3 DNA is TGCAGCGTTGAAGGGTTAGCGGGCGACCTTGAGCAGTTCTTC. Amino acids: CSVEGLAGDLEQFF.